A single sample is the source of the 7 T cell receptor beta chains below, sequenced in a study of human T cells and chemical hapten exposure (TCRdb year 2021). Total RNA was extracted from unfractionated whole blood collected in Tempus Blood RNA tubes. Library preparation used 5' RACE. These reads were obtained on an Illumina MiSeq. In-frame beta chains were kept once TCRdb had trimmed the public reads at Q25 with fastp and called clones with MiXCR. Rows merge per CDR3 protein into single entries with the most common DNA and genes. Recorded for this sample are approximately 81,000 distinct CDR3 sequences; 6% to 8.5% of them occurred a single time. The ten biggest clones cover approximately 2.5% of the sample. These receptor sequences come from a male donor in good health.

This clonotype was detected ten times or more. This chain connects TRBV20-1 to TRBJ2-1, with D perhaps TRBD2 (6 bases). Germline values: CDR1 DFQATT, CDR2 SNEGSKA (reference sequence). The V gene lost 4 bases and the J gene lost 7 bases, with 17 bases spanning the gap. The CDR3 spans 14 residues. The CDR3 DNA is TGCAGTGCTACCCGCGGGGCGGTTAAGAATGAGCAGTTCTTC. This sequence encodes CSATRGAVKNEQFF.

This clonotype has ten or more counts. The genes are TRBV7-9 and TRBJ2-1; TRBD1 might be the D (7 bases). The germline CDR1 and CDR2 sequences are SEHNR and FQNEAQ (reference sequence). This CDR3 is 15 amino acids long. Trimming cost V 4 bases and J 5 bases, with 15 bases left between them. The CDR3 is CASSYRDRLDNEQFF. The DNA for the CDR3 is TGTGCCAGCAGCTACCGGGACAGACTAGACAATGAGCAGTTCTTC.

There are a few counts of this clonotype. This sequence joins TRBV20-1 and TRBJ1-5; 9 bases are shared with TRBD1. The V gene end was trimmed by 1 base and the J gene end by 4 bases; junction bases not matched to a gene: 5. Germline V CDR1 and CDR2: DFQATT, SNEGSKA (reference sequence). This CDR3 has 15 residues. CDR3 sequence: CSARVRGQGNQPQHF. The DNA of the CDR3 is TGCAGTGCTAGAGTCAGGGGACAGGGAAATCAGCCCCAGCATTTT.

This clonotype appeared many times. The chain recombines TRBV20-1 with TRBJ2-7, with D possibly being TRBD1 (6 bases). This CDR3 has 12 residues. The germline gives CDR1 DFQATT, CDR2 SNEGSKA (reference sequence). Trimming stripped 6 bases from V and 2 bases from J, with 11 bases between. CDR3 bases: TGCAGTGCCCTACAGGGTACCTACGAGCAGTACTTC. This translates into CSALQGTYEQYF.

This clonotype showed up many times. The genes are TRBV7-8 and TRBJ1-5; D remains unclear. The V end was cut by 3 bases, the J end by 4 bases, with 4 bases between. CDR3 length: 12 residues. Per germline, CDR1 SGHVS and CDR2 FQNEAQ. The CDR3 DNA reads TGTGCCAGCAGCTTCCCAAATCAGCCCCAGCATTTT. Translating it yields CASSFPNQPQHF.

V usage is TRBV11-2 and J usage is TRBJ2-1; D not resolved. Germline V CDR1 and CDR2: SGHAT, FQNNGV. Trimming removed 3 bases from V and 2 bases from J, with 14 bases in between. The CDR3 consists of 16 residues. The CDR3 bases are TGTGCCAGCAGCTTCCACGAAGGCCCTCCCTACAATGAGCAGTTCTTC. Translated, it gives CASSFHEGPPYNEQFF.

The gene calls are TRBV7-3 and TRBJ2-6; the D is unclear. V was shortened by 2 bases and J by 0 bases, with 8 bases between the two germline ends. Germline V gene data show CDR1 as SGHTA and CDR2 as FQGTGA. The CDR3 covers 16 residues. CDR3 amino acids: CASSLSANSGANVLTF. DNA of the CDR3: TGTGCCAGCAGCTTATCAGCTAACTCTGGGGCCAACGTCCTGACTTTC.